One and the same sample provided the 17 T cell receptor beta chains below, sequenced in a study of cytomegalovirus exposure and HLA in healthy donors. The PCR made use of 60 Vbeta and 13 Jbeta primers. The protocol was immunoSEQ multiplex PCR, while the TCRdb copy is restricted to in-frame clones and leaves out a portion. The sample has over 130,000 clones; around 60% are singletons. Sequenced: PBMCs. Receptor source: a woman aged 60-70 years in good health and CMV-seropositive.

The chain combines TRBV27 with TRBJ2-2; 11 bases map to TRBD2. Germline trimming cut 1 base from V and 3 bases from J; bases unmatched to any gene: 4. This CDR3 comprises 17 residues. Germline CDR1 is MNHEY and CDR2 is SMNVEV (reference sequence). Here the CDR3 reads CASSLYGTSGHTGELFF. CDR3 DNA: TGTGCCAGCAGTTTATATGGGACTAGCGGTCACACCGGGGAGCTGTTTTTT.

There are a few counts of this clone. Other DNA sequences in the sample encode the same CDR3. The genes are TRBV7-3 and TRBJ2-1; 13 bases are a match to TRBD2. Germline V gene lookup returns CDR1 SGHTA and CDR2 FQGTGA. The J segment lost 6 bases and the V segment lost 5 bases, leaving 4 bases of the junction unmatched. The CDR3 has 15 residues. CDR3 DNA: TGTGCCAGCAGCCAAAGACTAGCGGGAGGCAATGAGCAGTTCTTC. This translates into CASSQRLAGGNEQFF.

V is TRBV7-3 and J is TRBJ1-6; D not certain. Per the germline V gene, CDR1 is SGHTA and CDR2 is FQGTGA. V was cut by 0 bases and J by 1 base, with 4 bases left in between. This CDR3 contains 15 residues. This CDR3 reads CASSLTSSYNSPLHF. For the CDR3, the DNA is TGTGCCAGCAGCTTAACGAGTTCCTATAATTCACCCCTCCACTTT.

The chain links TRBV7-2 to TRBJ1-5, with TRBD1 matching over 9 bases. The germline CDR1 and CDR2 sequences are SGHTA and FQGNSA. The CDR3 is 14 amino acids. Trimming at V came to 4 bases and at J to 3 bases, leaving 1 base not matched to a gene. CDR3 in amino acids: CASSWDRANQPQHF. CDR3 in DNA: TGTGCCAGCAGCTGGGACAGGGCCAATCAGCCCCAGCATTTT.

The rearrangement links TRBV6-4 to TRBJ2-2, with D possibly being TRBD1 (6 bases). CDR1 is MRHNA and CDR2 is SNTAGT in the germline V gene. Trimming shortened V by 3 bases and J by 3 bases, and 8 bases separated the two germline ends. The CDR3 is made up of 14 amino acids. CDR3 in DNA: TGTGCCAGCAGTGAGGCAGGGGACACCGGGGAGCTGTTTTTT. This codes for CASSEAGDTGELFF.

The chain couples TRBV5-1 to TRBJ2-2; TRBD2 matches 8 bases. This CDR3 has 16 amino acids. Trimming took 1 base from V and 1 from J; bases not matched to a gene: 3. Per germline, CDR1 SGHRS and CDR2 YFSETQ. The CDR3 DNA reads as TGCGCCAGCAGCTTGAGCCTAGCGGGGAACACCGGGGAGCTGTTTTTT. This encodes CASSLSLAGNTGELFF.

The chain couples TRBV5-8 to TRBJ2-1, with D tentatively TRBD1 (6 bases). The CDR3 has 16 residues. Trimming removed 7 bases at V and 0 bases at J, with 17 bases between. Per the germline V gene, CDR1 is SGHTS and CDR2 is YDEGEE. DNA for the CDR3: TGTGCCAGCGTCGACAGGAGTAGGATCTCCTACAATGAGCAGTTCTTC. Translating gives CASVDRSRISYNEQFF.

The V call is TRBV5-1, the J call TRBJ2-7; TRBD2 matches at 10 bases. From germline, CDR1 is SGHRS and CDR2 YFSETQ. The CDR3 totals 15 residues. Trimming removed 5 bases from V and 5 bases from J; junction bases left unmatched: 10. The CDR3 nucleotides read TGCGCCAGCAGACCATTAGCGGGAGGCCAACACGAGCAGTACTTC. Translation gives CASRPLAGGQHEQYF.

This clone was recorded a few times. At one end, the junction sequence differs from germline, possibly due to a read error. The V gene is TRBV7-3, the J gene TRBJ2-3, with TRBD2 matching over 12 bases. Germline values: CDR1 SGHTA, CDR2 FQGTGA. The CDR3 runs 14 residues. Here the CDR3 DNA reads TGTGCCAGCAGCTTGACCGGGACTAGCGGGCTACTGCATTTT. This sequence encodes CASSLTGTSGLLHF.

The V and J genes are TRBV4-3 and TRBJ2-7; 10 bases match TRBD2. CDR1 and CDR2 (germline): LGHNA, YSLEER. The CDR3 has 17 amino acids. With V trimmed by 0 bases and J by 3 bases, 8 bases remained unmatched. Here the CDR3 reads CASSQDVVLAGDYEQYF. The CDR3 coding sequence is TGCGCCAGCAGCCAAGATGTGGTCCTAGCGGGAGACTACGAGCAGTACTTC.

This clone has more than one count but fewer than ten. The chain uses TRBV5-6 and TRBJ2-1; 10 bases fit TRBD2. V lost 3 bases, J lost 1 base, and 7 bases stayed unmatched. This CDR3 is built from 17 residues. Germline V CDR1 and CDR2: SGHDT, YYEEEE. CDR3 sequence reads: CASSSPTSGLSYNEQFF. In DNA, the CDR3 is TGTGCCAGCAGCTCGCCGACTAGCGGGCTTTCCTACAATGAGCAGTTCTTC. The whole variable domain, remainder taken from reference TRBV5-6 and TRBJ2-1, is DAGVTQSPTHLIKTRGQQVTLRCSPKSGHDTVSWYQQALGQGPQFIFQYYEEEERQRGNFPDRFSGHQFPNYSSELNVNALLLGDSALYLCASSSPTSGLSYNEQFFGPGTRLTVL.

The chain recombines TRBV7-2 with TRBJ2-6; maybe TRBD2 (6 bases). CDR1 is SGHTA and CDR2 is FQGNSA in the germline V gene. Trimming removed 2 bases from V and 3 bases from J, with 17 bases in between. The CDR3 has 18 residues. The CDR3, as DNA: TGTGCCAGCAGCTTATTCCTGATCGGGAGCTTTGGGGCCAACGTCCTGACTTTC. Amino acid sequence: CASSLFLIGSFGANVLTF. Supplemented by reference TRBV7-2 and TRBJ2-6, the full variable domain reads GAGVSQSPSNKVTEKGKDVELRCDPISGHTALYWYRQSLGQGLEFLIYFQGNSAPDKSGLPSDRFSAERTGGSVSTLTIQRTQQEDSAVYLCASSLFLIGSFGANVLTFGAGSRLTVL.

The V gene is TRBV9, the J gene TRBJ2-3; 7 bases line up with TRBD2. Germline V gives CDR1 SGDLS, CDR2 YYNGEE. Germline trimming cut 3 bases from V and 2 bases from J; bases unmatched to any gene: 6. This CDR3 region has 15 residues. CDR3 amino acids: CASSGGRALTDTQYF. In DNA, the CDR3 is TGTGCCAGCAGCGGTGGGAGGGCCCTCACAGATACGCAGTATTTT. The variable domain in full, completed from reference TRBV9 and TRBJ2-3, reads DSGVTQTPKHLITATGQRVTLRCSPRSGDLSVYWYQQSLDQGLQFLIQYYNGEERAKGNILERFSAQQFPDLHSELNLSSLELGDSALYFCASSGGRALTDTQYFGPGTRLTVL.

The chain couples TRBV5-4 to TRBJ1-1; possibly TRBD1 for D (5 bases). CDR1 and CDR2 (germline): SGHNT, YYREEE (reference sequence). The length of the CDR3 is 16 residues. V lost 4 bases and J lost 7, with 23 bases in between. CDR3 in amino acids: CASSPRMGRDGIEAFF. In nucleotides, the CDR3 is TGTGCCAGCAGCCCGCGAATGGGGCGTGATGGCATTGAAGCTTTCTTT.

CDR3: CASSVSGGSQPQHF. The DNA for the CDR3 is TGTGCCAGCAGCGTTTCAGGGGGCAGTCAGCCCCAGCATTTT. V usage is TRBV9 and J usage is TRBJ1-5; 8 bases map to TRBD1. The J segment lost 6 bases and the V segment lost 2 bases, leaving 4 bases of the junction unmatched. Germline V gene sequence: CDR1 SGDLS, CDR2 YYNGEE. The CDR3 spans 14 residues.

This sequence joins TRBV5-1 and TRBJ2-7; maybe TRBD1 (6 bases). The CDR3 is made up of 16 amino acids. CDR1 and CDR2 from the germline V gene are SGHRS and YFSETQ. Trimming took 6 bases from V and 2 from J, leaving 21 bases between them. The DNA of the CDR3 is TGCGCCAGCAACTTATCCGGGACAATAGCCCCCTACGAGCAGTACTTC. This sequence encodes CASNLSGTIAPYEQYF.

This chain uses TRBV7-2 with TRBJ2-5; TRBD2 might be the D (6 bases). The V end lost 4 bases, the J end lost 4 bases, and 16 bases lay between the germline ends. Germline-derived CDR1 and CDR2 are SGHTA and FQGNSA. This CDR3 is 15 amino acids long. CDR3 sequence: CASSSPIGGGETQYF. The CDR3 nucleotides are TGTGCCAGCAGCTCTCCGATTGGGGGAGGAGAGACCCAGTACTTC. The full variable domain, completed using reference TRBV7-2 and TRBJ2-5, is GAGVSQSPSNKVTEKGKDVELRCDPISGHTALYWYRQSLGQGLEFLIYFQGNSAPDKSGLPSDRFSAERTGGSVSTLTIQRTQQEDSAVYLCASSSPIGGGETQYFGPGTRLLVL.